This T cell receptor beta chain was identified in a study of cytomegalovirus exposure and HLA in healthy donors. Primers included in the PCR were 60 Vbeta and 13 Jbeta primers. This table comes from immunoSEQ multiplex PCR, and its TCRdb copy is limited to in-frame clones, with some not included. This table holds 120,000 to 150,000 clones, approximately 80% found once. V lost 5 bases and J lost 3, with 18 bases in between. The CDR3 is 16 amino acids. The germline V gene has CDR1 MDHEN and CDR2 SYDVKM. Sequencing was done on a sample of PBMCs. This rearrangement joins TRBV28 to TRBJ2-3, with D possibly matching TRBD2 (6 bases). This TCR derives from a male donor in good health and CMV-seronegative. DNA of the CDR3: TGTGCCAGCAGTCCAATGGGGGGAATCGGTACAGATACGCAGTATTTT. Translated, it gives CASSPMGGIGTDTQYF.